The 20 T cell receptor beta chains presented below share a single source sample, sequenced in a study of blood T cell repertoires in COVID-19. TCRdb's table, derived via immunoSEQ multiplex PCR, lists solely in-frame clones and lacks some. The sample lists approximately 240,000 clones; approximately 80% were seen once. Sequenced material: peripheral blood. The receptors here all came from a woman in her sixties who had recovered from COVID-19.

The CDR3 region has the DNA TGTGCCATCAGGAGGGACAGGGTAAGTGGCACTGAAGCTTTCTTT. This gives the protein CAIRRDRVSGTEAFF. The chain carries TRBV10-3 and TRBJ1-1; 9 bases align to TRBD1. V lost 6 bases, J lost 4 bases, and 9 bases stayed unmatched. In germline, CDR1 is ENHRY, CDR2 SYGVKD. The CDR3 sequence is 15 residues long.

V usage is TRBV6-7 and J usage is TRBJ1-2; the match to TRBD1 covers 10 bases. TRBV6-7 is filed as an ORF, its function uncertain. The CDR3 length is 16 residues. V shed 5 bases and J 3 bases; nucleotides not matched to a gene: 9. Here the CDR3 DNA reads TGTGCCAGCAGTCAAGACAGGGGGCATTTGGACTATGGCTACACCTTC. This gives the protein CASSQDRGHLDYGYTF.

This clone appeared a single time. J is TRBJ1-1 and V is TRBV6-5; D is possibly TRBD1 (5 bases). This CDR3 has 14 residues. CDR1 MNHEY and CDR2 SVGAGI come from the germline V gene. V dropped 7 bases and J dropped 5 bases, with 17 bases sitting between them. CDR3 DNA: TGTGCCAGCATTGGTAGCAGGGCGTTGACTGAAGCTTTCTTT. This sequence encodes CASIGSRALTEAFF.

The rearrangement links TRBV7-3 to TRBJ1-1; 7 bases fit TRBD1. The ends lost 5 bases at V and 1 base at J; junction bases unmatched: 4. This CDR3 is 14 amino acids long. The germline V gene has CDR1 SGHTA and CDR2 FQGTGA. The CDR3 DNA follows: TGTGCCAGCAGCGAGGCAGGGGGGAACACTGAAGCTTTCTTT. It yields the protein CASSEAGGNTEAFF. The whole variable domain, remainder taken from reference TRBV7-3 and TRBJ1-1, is GAGVSQTPSNKVTEKGKYVELRCDPISGHTALYWYRQSLGQGPEFLIYFQGTGAADDSGLPNDRFFAVRPEGSVSTLKIQRTERGDSAVYLCASSEAGGNTEAFFGQGTRLTVV.

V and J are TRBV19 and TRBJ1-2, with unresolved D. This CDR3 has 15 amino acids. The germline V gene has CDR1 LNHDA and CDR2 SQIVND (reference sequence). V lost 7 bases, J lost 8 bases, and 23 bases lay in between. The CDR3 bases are TGTGCCAGTATTTCGGGCGACGCGCGGGGAAGCGGCTACACCTTC. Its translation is CASISGDARGSGYTF.

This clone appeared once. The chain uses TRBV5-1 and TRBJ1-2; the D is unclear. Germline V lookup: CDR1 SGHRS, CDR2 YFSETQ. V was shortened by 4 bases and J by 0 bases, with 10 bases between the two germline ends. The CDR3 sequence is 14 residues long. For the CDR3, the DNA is TGCGCCAGCAGCCAAGGTCAGGCTAACTATGGCTACACCTTC. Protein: CASSQGQANYGYTF. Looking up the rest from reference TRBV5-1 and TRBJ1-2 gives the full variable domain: KAGVTQTPRYLIKTRGQQVTLSCSPISGHRSVSWYQQTPGQGLQFLFEYFSETQRNKGNFPGRFSGRQFSNSRSEMNVSTLELGDSALYLCASSQGQANYGYTFGSGTRLTVV.

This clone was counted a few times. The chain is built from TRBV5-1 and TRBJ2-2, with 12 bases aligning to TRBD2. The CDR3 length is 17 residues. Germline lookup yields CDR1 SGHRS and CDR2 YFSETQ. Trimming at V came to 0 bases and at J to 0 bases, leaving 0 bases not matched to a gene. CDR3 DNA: TGCGCCAGCAGCTTGGGGACTAGCGGGGCGAACACCGGGGAGCTGTTTTTT. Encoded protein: CASSLGTSGANTGELFF.

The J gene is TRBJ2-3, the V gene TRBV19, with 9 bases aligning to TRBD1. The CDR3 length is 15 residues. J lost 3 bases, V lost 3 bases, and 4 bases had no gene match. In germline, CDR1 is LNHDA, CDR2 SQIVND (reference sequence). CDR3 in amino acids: CASSIPTGGTDTQYF. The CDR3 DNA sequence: TGTGCCAGTAGTATCCCGACAGGGGGGACAGATACGCAGTATTTT.

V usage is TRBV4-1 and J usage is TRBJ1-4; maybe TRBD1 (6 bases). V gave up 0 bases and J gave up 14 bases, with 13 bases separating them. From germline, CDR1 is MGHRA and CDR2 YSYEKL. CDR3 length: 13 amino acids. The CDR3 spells CASSQDLTGHLFF. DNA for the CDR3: TGCGCCAGCAGCCAAGATTTGACGGGACACCTGTTTTTT.

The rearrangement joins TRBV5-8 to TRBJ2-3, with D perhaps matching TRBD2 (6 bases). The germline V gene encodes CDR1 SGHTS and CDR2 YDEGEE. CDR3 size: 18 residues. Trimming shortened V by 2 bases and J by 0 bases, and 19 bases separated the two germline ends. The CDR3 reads CASSLGSYVGGSTDTQYF. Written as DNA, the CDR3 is TGTGCCAGCAGCTTAGGCTCTTATGTCGGGGGAAGCACAGATACGCAGTATTTT.

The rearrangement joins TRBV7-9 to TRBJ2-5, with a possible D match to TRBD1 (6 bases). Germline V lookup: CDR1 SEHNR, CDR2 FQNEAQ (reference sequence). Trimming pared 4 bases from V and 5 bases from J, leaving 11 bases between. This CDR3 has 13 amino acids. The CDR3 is CASSWGQVETQYF. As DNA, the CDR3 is TGTGCCAGCAGCTGGGGGCAGGTGGAGACCCAGTACTTC.

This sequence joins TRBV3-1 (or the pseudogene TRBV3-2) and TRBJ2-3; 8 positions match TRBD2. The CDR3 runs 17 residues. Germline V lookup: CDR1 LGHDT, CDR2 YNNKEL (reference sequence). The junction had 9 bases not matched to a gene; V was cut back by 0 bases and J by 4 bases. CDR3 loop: CASSQDLRRGGADTQYF. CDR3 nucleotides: TGTGCCAGCAGCCAAGACCTCCGACGGGGGGGAGCAGATACGCAGTATTTT.

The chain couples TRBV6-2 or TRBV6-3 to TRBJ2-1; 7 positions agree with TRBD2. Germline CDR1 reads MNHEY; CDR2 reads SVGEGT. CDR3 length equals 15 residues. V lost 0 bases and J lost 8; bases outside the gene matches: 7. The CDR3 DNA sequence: TGTGCCAGCAGTTACTCTCGCGGGGGTATAGATGAGCAGTTCTTC. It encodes CASSYSRGGIDEQFF.

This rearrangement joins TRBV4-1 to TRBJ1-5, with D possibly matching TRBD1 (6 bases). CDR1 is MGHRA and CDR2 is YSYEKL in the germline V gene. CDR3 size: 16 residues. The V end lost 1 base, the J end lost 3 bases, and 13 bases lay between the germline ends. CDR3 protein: CASSQGNPGVNQPQHF. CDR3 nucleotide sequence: TGCGCCAGCAGCCAAGGAAATCCAGGGGTCAATCAGCCCCAGCATTTT.

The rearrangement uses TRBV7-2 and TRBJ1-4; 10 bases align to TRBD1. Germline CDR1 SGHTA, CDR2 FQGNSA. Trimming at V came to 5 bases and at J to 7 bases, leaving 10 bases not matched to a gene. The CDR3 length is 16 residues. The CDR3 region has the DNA TGTGCCAGCAGCCCGGGGGTGACAGGGGGCACTGAAAAACTGTTTTTT. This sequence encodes CASSPGVTGGTEKLFF.

CDR3 nucleotide sequence: TGTGCCAGTAGTCCCGGGGGGTTCAACGACGAGCAGTACTTC. Translated, it gives CASSPGGFNDEQYF. The rearrangement links TRBV19 to TRBJ2-7, with 7 bases matching TRBD2. The CDR3 is 14 residues long. Trimming at V came to 5 bases and at J to 5 bases, leaving 9 bases not matched to a gene. The V gene's germline CDR1 is LNHDA and CDR2 SQIVND (reference sequence).

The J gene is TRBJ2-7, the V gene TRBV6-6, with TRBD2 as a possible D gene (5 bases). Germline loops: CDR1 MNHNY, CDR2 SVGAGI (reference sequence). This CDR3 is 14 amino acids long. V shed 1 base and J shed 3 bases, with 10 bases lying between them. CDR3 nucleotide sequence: TGTGCCAGCAGTTACTACGGGAACTTCTACGAGCAGTACTTC. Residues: CASSYYGNFYEQYF.

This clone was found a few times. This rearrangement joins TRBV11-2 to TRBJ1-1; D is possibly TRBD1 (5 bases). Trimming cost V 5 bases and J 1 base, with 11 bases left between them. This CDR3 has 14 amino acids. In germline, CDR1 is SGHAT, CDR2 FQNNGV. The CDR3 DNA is TGTGCCAGCAGCGTTCAGGGTGGGAACACTGAAGCTTTCTTT. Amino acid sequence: CASSVQGGNTEAFF.

CDR3 region: CASAQGVNSPLHF. As DNA, the CDR3 is TGTGCCAGCGCACAGGGGGTAAATTCACCCCTCCACTTT. The rearrangement joins TRBV21-1 to TRBJ1-6; the table's TRBD1 call for D was not verified on the DNA. TRBV21-1 is deemed a pseudogene. This CDR3 region has 13 residues.

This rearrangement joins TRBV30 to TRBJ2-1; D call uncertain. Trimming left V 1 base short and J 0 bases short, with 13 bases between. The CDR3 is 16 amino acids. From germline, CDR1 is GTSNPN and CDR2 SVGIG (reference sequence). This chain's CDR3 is CAWSGYGHSSYNEQFF. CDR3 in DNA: TGTGCCTGGAGTGGGTATGGCCACAGCTCCTACAATGAGCAGTTCTTC.